This TCR beta chain emerged from a study of cytomegalovirus exposure and HLA in healthy donors. Concerning this clone itself: Its specificity is unknown.

A multiplex PCR was run with 60 Vbeta primers and 13 Jbeta primers. Measured with immunoSEQ multiplex PCR; TCRdb has only the in-frame clones, and not every one. The table includes 150,000 to 200,000 clones, roughly 65% detected once. The CDR3 runs 13 residues. V lost 0 bases to trimming and J lost 3 bases, with 6 bases between them. Germline V gene data show CDR1 as SGDLS and CDR2 as YYNGEE. Overall study results and limits: Equally common other TCR beta chains were less clonally expanded than HLA-associated ones, a later analysis found. A later analysis by the authors found several of the most significant clusters apparently linked to common viral pathogens. The investigators catalogued 164 TCR beta chains as cytomegalovirus-associated. V- and J-gene trimming in TCR beta was tied to a missense DCLRE1C variant by an analysis performed later.

Specimen: PBMCs. The sequence was collected from a young man in good health and CMV-seropositive. The chain links TRBV9 to TRBJ1-1, with D tentatively TRBD1 (5 bases). The CDR3 sequence is CASSVGQHTEAFF. The CDR3 region has the DNA TGTGCCAGCAGCGTAGGACAGCACACTGAAGCTTTCTTT. Full variable domain (rest looked up from reference TRBV9 and TRBJ1-1): DSGVTQTPKHLITATGQRVTLRCSPRSGDLSVYWYQQSLDQGLQFLIQYYNGEERAKGNILERFSAQQFPDLHSELNLSSLELGDSALYFCASSVGQHTEAFFGQGTRLTVV.